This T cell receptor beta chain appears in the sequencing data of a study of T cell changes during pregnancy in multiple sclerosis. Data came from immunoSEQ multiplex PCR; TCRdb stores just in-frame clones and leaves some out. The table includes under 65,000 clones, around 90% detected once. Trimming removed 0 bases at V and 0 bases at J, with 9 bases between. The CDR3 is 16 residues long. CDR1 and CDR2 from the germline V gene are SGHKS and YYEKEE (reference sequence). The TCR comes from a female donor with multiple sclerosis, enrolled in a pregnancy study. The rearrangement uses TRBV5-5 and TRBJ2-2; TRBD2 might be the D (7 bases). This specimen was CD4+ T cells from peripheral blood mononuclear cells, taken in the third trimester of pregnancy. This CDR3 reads CASSLGRGPNTGELFF. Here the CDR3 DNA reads TGTGCCAGCAGCTTGGGGCGGGGGCCGAACACCGGGGAGCTGTTTTTT.